A single sample is the source of the 15 T cell receptor beta chains below, sequenced in a study of shared clonotypes between healthy human individuals. Profiling relied on immunoSEQ multiplex PCR, and the TCRdb table lists in-frame clones only, not all of them. The sample holds some 2,500,000 clones, approximately 93% seen once. Sequenced: naive CD4+ T cells from PBMCs. The subset here: CD45RA+ positively selected. These receptors came from a man in his late teens or twenties in good health. Some clones in this sample may be carry-over from other donors' samples.

The rearrangement uses TRBV7-9 and TRBJ1-3; D ambiguous. The CDR3 contains 16 residues. The V end lost 2 bases, the J end lost 0 bases, and 11 bases lay between the germline ends. Germline V gene sequence: CDR1 SEHNR, CDR2 FQNEAQ (reference sequence). The CDR3, as DNA: TGTGCCAGCAGCTTACCCGCAGGCCGCTCTGGAAACACCATATATTTT. It codes for CASSLPAGRSGNTIYF.

This clone has just one count. Other DNA sequences in this sample translate to the same CDR3. V is TRBV18 and J is TRBJ1-5; D might be TRBD1 (5 bases). V lost 6 bases, J lost 3 bases, and 12 bases lay in between. CDR3 length: 14 amino acids. Germline CDR1 reads KGHSH; CDR2 reads LQKENI. This CDR3 reads CASSPDRNNQPQHF. DNA of the CDR3: TGTGCCAGCTCCCCTGACAGAAACAATCAGCCCCAGCATTTT.

The chain employs TRBV2 and TRBJ2-5; D might be TRBD2 (5 bases). Trimming pared 5 bases from V and 11 bases from J, leaving 21 bases between. This CDR3 is built from 14 residues. The germline gives CDR1 SNHLY, CDR2 FYNNEI. For the CDR3, the DNA is TGTGCCAGCAGTAACCCTATGACTCGGGATGAGCAGTACTTC. It encodes CASSNPMTRDEQYF.

V usage is TRBV19 and J usage is TRBJ2-4, with 9 bases that match TRBD1. The CDR3 loop spans 14 amino acids. Per the germline V gene, CDR1 is LNHDA and CDR2 is SQIVND (reference sequence). Trimming at V came to 7 bases and at J to 5 bases, leaving 6 bases not matched to a gene. The CDR3, as DNA: TGTGCCAGTAAGGGGACAGGGTTTCAAAACATTCAGTACTTC. This gives the protein CASKGTGFQNIQYF.

About this clone: In the same sample, other DNA sequences code for this CDR3. The chain recombines TRBV7-9 with TRBJ2-5; D unclear. V was pared by 0 bases and J by 4 bases, with 9 bases between. Germline V gene lookup returns CDR1 SEHNR and CDR2 FQNEAQ (reference sequence). The CDR3 covers 14 residues. CDR3 amino acids: CASSLAGSRETQYF. The CDR3 nucleotides read TGTGCCAGCAGCTTAGCCGGGTCGAGAGAGACCCAGTACTTC.

V and J are TRBV7-9 and TRBJ2-7, with D perhaps matching TRBD1 or TRBD2 (5 bases each). The V end was cut by 2 bases, the J end by 5 bases, with 25 bases between. Germline V CDR1 and CDR2: SEHNR, FQNEAQ (reference sequence). CDR3 length: 18 amino acids. The DNA for the CDR3 is TGTGCCAGCAGCTTAACATACCGGGACCCAGCAGCGTTCGACGAGCAGTACTTC. This encodes CASSLTYRDPAAFDEQYF.

V usage is TRBV7-9 and J usage is TRBJ1-2; D ambiguous. V was shortened by 1 base and J by 6 bases, with 12 bases between the two germline ends. Germline lookup yields CDR1 SEHNR and CDR2 FQNEAQ (reference sequence). The CDR3 totals 14 residues. The CDR3 DNA reads as TGTGCCAGCAGCTTAGTGGCAGGACTAGATGGCTACACCTTC. Translated, it gives CASSLVAGLDGYTF. Looking up the rest from reference TRBV7-9 and TRBJ1-2 gives the full variable domain: DTGVSQNPRHKITKRGQNVTFRCDPISEHNRLYWYRQTLGQGPEFLTYFQNEAQLEKSRLLSDRFSAERPKGSFSTLEIQRTEQGDSAMYLCASSLVAGLDGYTFGSGTRLTVV.

This clone was observed once. V is TRBV9 and J is TRBJ2-3; D may be TRBD2 (5 bases). V lost 3 bases, J lost 6 bases, and 14 bases lay in between. The CDR3 consists of 14 residues. Per the germline V gene, CDR1 is SGDLS and CDR2 is YYNGEE. Written as DNA, the CDR3 is TGTGCCAGCAGCGCCACGGGATTAGGTGATACGCAGTATTTT. This encodes CASSATGLGDTQYF.

The V gene is TRBV21-1, the J gene TRBJ2-7; the D call of TRBD1 is as the table states it, not checked on the DNA. TRBV21-1 corresponds to a pseudogene. The CDR3 runs 15 residues. The CDR3 DNA is TGTGCCAGCAGCAATCTGAGACAGGGACTTGCCGAGCAGTACTTC. Translated, it gives CASSNLRQGLAEQYF.

The rearrangement links TRBV6-4 to TRBJ1-6; D call uncertain. CDR1 and CDR2 from the germline V gene are MRHNA and SNTAGT. This CDR3 contains 13 residues. Trimming removed 8 bases at V and 9 bases at J, with 14 bases between. The CDR3 sequence: CASGYQSGSPLHF. The CDR3 bases are TGTGCCAGCGGCTATCAGTCGGGTTCACCCCTCCACTTT.

The rearrangement uses TRBV7-9 and TRBJ2-2, with TRBD2 matching over 7 bases. CDR3 length: 15 amino acids. V gave up 8 bases and J gave up 1 base; unmatched junction bases: 7. CDR1 is SEHNR and CDR2 is FQNEAQ in the germline V gene (reference sequence). Here the CDR3 DNA reads TGTGCCAGCCCTCGACGGGGGGAGAACACCGGGGAGCTGTTTTTT. The encoded protein is CASPRRGENTGELFF.

To note about this clone: The same CDR3 also results from other DNA sequences found in this sample. The chain has TRBV5-1 and TRBJ1-2; D perhaps matches TRBD1 (6 bases). Trimming shortened V by 2 bases and J by 4 bases, and 9 bases separated the two germline ends. Germline CDR1 SGHRS, CDR2 YFSETQ. The CDR3 covers 13 residues. This CDR3 reads CASSLGGSYGYTF. The CDR3 DNA reads TGCGCCAGCAGCTTAGGGGGTAGCTATGGCTACACCTTC.

The chain has TRBV27 and TRBJ1-5; 8 nucleotides agree with TRBD1. Losses at the gene ends were 4 bases for V and 1 base for J; bases not matched to a gene: 12. Germline loops: CDR1 MNHEY, CDR2 SMNVEV (reference sequence). The CDR3 contains 18 residues. The CDR3 sequence is CASSSTSTWTGSNQPQHF. The CDR3 DNA reads TGTGCCAGCAGTTCCACCTCCACCTGGACAGGGAGCAATCAGCCCCAGCATTTT.

The chain employs TRBV30 and TRBJ2-7; 7 bases match TRBD1. Germline trimming cut 3 bases from V and 5 bases from J; bases unmatched to any gene: 10. Germline CDR1 is GTSNPN and CDR2 is SVGIG (reference sequence). The CDR3 totals 14 residues. The CDR3 spells CAWRRQGSGDEQYF. CDR3 DNA: TGTGCCTGGAGGCGACAGGGATCAGGAGACGAGCAGTACTTC. Supplemented by reference TRBV30 and TRBJ2-7, the full variable domain reads SQTIHQWPATLVQPVGSPLSLECTVEGTSNPNLYWYRQAAGRGLQLLFYSVGIGQISSEVPQNLSASRPQDRQFILSSKKLLLSDSGFYLCAWRRQGSGDEQYFGPGTRLTVT.

J is TRBJ2-1 and V is TRBV2; 9 positions agree with TRBD2. The CDR3 has 16 amino acids. CDR1 is SNHLY and CDR2 is FYNNEI in the germline V gene. Losses at the gene ends were 7 bases for V and 4 bases for J; bases not matched to a gene: 11. CDR3 amino acids: CASKGGRAGSYNEQFF. CDR3 nucleotide sequence: TGTGCCAGCAAAGGCGGGAGGGCCGGAAGTTACAATGAGCAGTTCTTC.